The rows below give T cell receptor beta chains drawn from one sample of a study of long-term antiretroviral therapy in people with HIV. Sequencing was performed with immunoSEQ multiplex PCR; in TCRdb, only in-frame clones are kept and a portion is missing. The table records tens of thousands of clones, around four fifths of them present only once. The sequenced sample was unsorted PBMCs, obtained 1.6 years after starting antiretroviral therapy. All receptors derive from a man aged 40-55 years with HIV. Each CDR3 is given with its conserved first and last residue. The D gene is left open where the match is weak. Some rows have no size entry. The others give once, few or many, or a class for an expanded clone.

j_call clone_size d_call v_call cdr3_nt cdr3_aa
TRBJ1-2 few . TRBV29-1 TGCAGCGTTGAAAGGCGGCCTGGCTACACCTTC CSVERRPGYTF
TRBJ1-1 . . TRBV30 TGTGCCTGGACCTTGGGGGGAGGGGTAACTGAAGCTTTCTTT CAWTLGGGVTEAFF
TRBJ1-5 . . TRBV6-6 TGTGCCAGCAGTTACTCGAAAGGGGCGGGTCAGCCCCAGCATTTT CASSYSKGAGQPQHF
TRBJ2-5 once . TRBV5-6 TGTGCCAGCAGCTTGGCCACCTCGGGGGAGACCCAGTACTTC CASSLATSGETQYF
TRBJ2-7 . TRBD1 TRBV10-3 TGTGCCATCGGATTTACCGGGACAGGGGCATACGAGCAGTACTTC CAIGFTGTGAYEQYF
TRBJ2-7 . TRBD1 TRBV27 TGTGCCAGCAGGCATGACAGGGGAACCTACGAGCAGTACTTC CASRHDRGTYEQYF
TRBJ1-3 once . TRBV2 TGTGCCAGCCAGGGGAACCCGCGCTCTGGAAACACCATATATTTT CASQGNPRSGNTIYF
TRBJ1-1 . . TRBV13 TGTGCCAGCAGTGTTGGTGCTACAACAGGGAGAGCTTTCTTT CASSVGATTGRAFF
TRBJ2-1 . TRBD1 TRBV5-1 TGCGCCAGCAGCTTTTCCGGGACAGGGGTTAGGAATGAGCAGTTCTTC CASSFSGTGVRNEQFF
TRBJ1-1 . . TRBV30 TGTGCCTGGAAACGCGGACACTCGAACACTGAAGCTTTCTTT CAWKRGHSNTEAFF
TRBJ2-7 . . TRBV11-2 TGTGCCAGCAGCTTAGTTGGGGGCCCACTAACCGGCTCCTACGAGCAGTACTTC CASSLVGGPLTGSYEQYF
TRBJ2-3 . TRBD2 TRBV30 TGTGCCTGGAGCCCACTAGCGGGAGGAGATACGCAGTATTTT CAWSPLAGGDTQYF
TRBJ1-2 few TRBD1 TRBV5-1 TGCGCCAGCAGCCCAGGACAGGCTAACTATGGCTACACCTTC CASSPGQANYGYTF
TRBJ1-3 few . TRBV5-6 TGTGCCAGCAGCTTGGAAGGGACTGGAAACACCATATATTTT CASSLEGTGNTIYF
TRBJ2-5 . . TRBV14 TGTGCCAGCAGCCAGGGGGCTATGGGGGAGACCCAGTACTTC CASSQGAMGETQYF
TRBJ2-1 . . TRBV5-1 TGCGCCAGCAGCTTGGAAGGGGGGAATGAGCAGTTCTTC CASSLEGGNEQFF
TRBJ1-2 . . TRBV5-6 TGTGCCAGCAGCTTGGTCGGGGGCGAGGACTATGGCTACACCTTC CASSLVGGEDYGYTF
TRBJ2-1 . TRBD2 TRBV9 TGTGCCAGCAGCCCCCTCGGTACTAGCGGGAGGAAACCCACCTCCTACAATGAGCAGTTCTTC CASSPLGTSGRKPTSYNEQFF
TRBJ2-5 . TRBD1 TRBV29-1 TGCAGCGTTGAACGGGACAGGGGATTGGAGACCCAGTACTTC CSVERDRGLETQYF
TRBJ2-3 . TRBD2 TRBV7-2 TGTGCCAGCAGCGAGACTAGCGGGGGGACCTCGATAGACACAGATACGCAGTATTTT CASSETSGGTSIDTDTQYF
TRBJ1-1 . . TRBV19 TGTGCCAGTAGTATCGCATTTGAAGCTTTCTTT CASSIAFEAFF
TRBJ1-5 once . TRBV11-2 TGTGCCAGCAGCTTAGCGGGGGGGAGCAATCAGCCCCAGCATTTT CASSLAGGSNQPQHF
TRBJ1-5 . . TRBV11-2 TGTGCCAGCAGTCTATCAGATTCGAATCAGCCCCAGCATTTT CASSLSDSNQPQHF
TRBJ2-2 . . TRBV7-9 TGTGCCAGCAGCTTAGCGGCAGGGGTGAACACCGGGGAGCTGTTTTTT CASSLAAGVNTGELFF
TRBJ2-7 . TRBD1 TRBV5-1 TGCGCCAGCAGCTTGGAGGGCTTGGACAGGGGATACGAGCAGTACTTC CASSLEGLDRGYEQYF
TRBJ1-2 . TRBD1 TRBV7-2 TGTGCCAGCAGCTCGTGGACAGGGGGCGTCAGTGGCTACACCTTC CASSSWTGGVSGYTF
TRBJ2-7 . . TRBV6-5 TGTGCCAGCAGTTACCAGGGGTTGGACGAGCAGTACTTC CASSYQGLDEQYF
TRBJ2-7 . . TRBV5-8 TGTGCCAGCAGCCTCCCGGGGCGGGATTACTACGAGCAGTACTTC CASSLPGRDYYEQYF
TRBJ2-3 once TRBD2 TRBV6-5 TGTGCCAGCAATCAACTAGCGGGAAGCAGAGATACGCAGTATTTT CASNQLAGSRDTQYF
TRBJ1-3 . . TRBV5-6 TGTGCCAGCAGCTTCTGGCAGGGAAGCTCTGGAAACACCATATATTTT CASSFWQGSSGNTIYF
TRBJ2-1 . TRBD2 TRBV5-4 TGTGCCAGCAGCCCCGGACTAGCGGGAGGGGCGGATGAGCAGTTCTTC CASSPGLAGGADEQFF
TRBJ2-6 . TRBD1 TRBV30 TGTGCCTGGAGGGGGGACAGCTCTGGGGCCAACGTCCTGACTTTC CAWRGDSSGANVLTF
TRBJ2-7 . . TRBV10-1 TGCGCCAGCAGTATCTCCCGGGAGTCCGAGCAGTACTTC CASSISRESEQYF
TRBJ2-5 . . TRBV21-1 TGTGCCAGCAGCAAAGTGCGCAGGGCAAAGGGGGAGACCCAGTACTTC CASSKVRRAKGETQYF
TRBJ2-6 . . TRBV5-6 TGTGCCAGCAGCGCGTCCGCCAACGTCCTGACTTTC CASSASANVLTF
TRBJ2-7 . . TRBV18 TGTGCCAGCTCACCCGGGAATACGGTCCAGCAGTACTTC CASSPGNTVQQYF
TRBJ2-7 . TRBD1 TRBV7-6 TGTGCCAGCAGCCTCTACTCCGGGACAGGGGGCCACGAGCAGTACTTC CASSLYSGTGGHEQYF
TRBJ2-3 once . TRBV5-1 TGCGCCAGCAGCCCACAGGGAAACACAGATACGCAGTATTTT CASSPQGNTDTQYF
TRBJ1-1 . TRBD1 TRBV5-5 TGTGCCAGCAGCCCTGGCCGGACAGGGATAACTGAAGCTTTCTTT CASSPGRTGITEAFF
TRBJ1-1 . TRBD1 TRBV19 TGTGCCAGTAGTGGGACAGGGGGGAACACTGAAGCTTTCTTT CASSGTGGNTEAFF
TRBJ2-7 . . TRBV7-9 TGTGCCAGCAGCTTCTCTCTGGGGGGTGGCTACGAGCAGTACTTC CASSFSLGGGYEQYF
TRBJ2-7 . . TRBV5-6 TGTGCCAGCTCCCGGGGGACAACCGAGCAGTACTTC CASSRGTTEQYF
TRBJ2-1 . . TRBV10-3 TGTGCCATCAGTGAGTCCGTGGAGAACTCCTACAATGAGCAGTTCTTC CAISESVENSYNEQFF
TRBJ2-2 . . TRBV9 TGTGCCAGCAGCGAGTGGGCTAGCGAGGACACCGGGGAGCTGTTTTTT CASSEWASEDTGELFF
TRBJ2-1 . TRBD2 TRBV13 TGTGCCAGCAGCCCCGGTGGGCTAGCGGGAGTCTCATCCTACAATGAGCAGTTCTTC CASSPGGLAGVSSYNEQFF
TRBJ2-7 . . TRBV11-2 TGTGCCAGCAGCTCCCTCCGGGGTTGGGAGCAGTACTTC CASSSLRGWEQYF
TRBJ2-3 . . TRBV10-3 TGTGCCATCAGCCCTAGGGGGGGGAACACAGATACGCAGTATTTT CAISPRGGNTDTQYF
TRBJ2-1 . TRBD2 TRBV11-2 TGTGCCAGCAGCTTAGATTTAGCGGGGGGCTACAATGAGCAGTTCTTC CASSLDLAGGYNEQFF
TRBJ2-7 . TRBD2 TRBV11-2 TGTGCCAGCAGCTTAGGGGCGGGAGGGCCCTACGAGCAGTACTTC CASSLGAGGPYEQYF
TRBJ1-4 . TRBD1 TRBV5-1 TGCGCCAGCAGCCGGGGACAGGATAATGAAAAACTGTTTTTT CASSRGQDNEKLFF
TRBJ1-5 . . TRBV6-1 TGTGCCAGCAGTGTCAGCCGCAATCAGCCCCAGCATTTT CASSVSRNQPQHF
TRBJ1-5 . . TRBV15 TGTGCCACCAGCAGAGAGGCGGGGTCCGGTCAGCCCCAGCATTTT CATSREAGSGQPQHF
TRBJ1-1 . TRBD1 TRBV7-8 TGTGCCAGCAGCTACGGACAGGGTATGGACACTGAAGCTTTCTTT CASSYGQGMDTEAFF
TRBJ1-1 . . TRBV5-6 TGTGCCAGCAGCTCCTTAGGGGAGAACACTGAAGCTTTCTTT CASSSLGENTEAFF
TRBJ2-7 . TRBD2 TRBV7-8 TGTGCCAGCAGCTCCCCACTAGCGGGAGGAATTAAGCAGTACTTC CASSSPLAGGIKQYF
TRBJ1-5 . . TRBV6-5 TGTGCCAGCAGTTACGGGAAGGGAGGCAATCAGCCCCAGCATTTT CASSYGKGGNQPQHF
TRBJ2-1 . . TRBV19 TGTGCCAGTATGCCCTTGGCAGGTACGGGGAATGAGCAGTTCTTC CASMPLAGTGNEQFF
TRBJ1-2 . TRBD1 TRBV29-1 TGCAGCGTTGGTTTAGGACAGGGTACTAACTATGGCTACACCTTC CSVGLGQGTNYGYTF
TRBJ1-1 once . TRBV29-1 TGCAGCGCCCTGGGACTCTTGAACACTGAAGCTTTCTTT CSALGLLNTEAFF
TRBJ2-7 . . TRBV21-1 TGTGCCAGCAGCAAAGGCCCGCTGGGACAGTTACAGTACGAGCAGTACTTC CASSKGPLGQLQYEQYF